This T cell receptor (beta chain) appears in the sequencing data of a study of radiotherapy plus CTLA-4 blockade in lung cancer. In the study overall: Of the patients, under 20% showed objective responses and roughly 30% attained disease control. Study-level results: Following radiotherapy plus ipilimumab, tumor-derived TCR clones expanded in the blood. Alongside interferon-beta, early blood T cell clone dynamics were reportedly the best predictor of response.

Focal radiation was given together with CTLA-4 blockade (ipilimumab) to patients with chemo-refractory metastatic non-small-cell lung cancer. With 3 bases removed from V and 0 bases from J, the gap between germline ends came to 7 bases. CDR3 length: 14 residues. Germline values: CDR1 SGHTS, CDR2 YDEGEE. On this clone itself: The antigen is undetermined.

Here immunoSEQ multiplex PCR was the method, and the copy in TCRdb shows in-frame clones only, minus some. In the table there are more than 100,000 clones, 80% to 90% of which are singletons. The origin of this receptor is a human donor with non-small cell lung cancer that progressed on radiotherapy plus ipilimumab. The sample here was peripheral blood, taken from a patient treated with radiotherapy plus ipilimumab. J is TRBJ2-1 and V is TRBV5-8; no definite D call. The CDR3 loop is CASSYLDSYNEQFF. In nucleotides, the CDR3 is TGTGCCAGCAGCTACTTGGACTCCTACAATGAGCAGTTCTTC.